The rows below give T cell receptor beta chains drawn from one sample of a study of blood T cell repertoires in COVID-19. Assay used: immunoSEQ multiplex PCR; TCRdb lists only in-frame clones, some missing. This sample has approximately 200,000 clones, with around 84% found just once. The source material was peripheral blood. The receptors here all came from a man aged 45-65 years who had recovered from COVID-19. The CDR3 runs from the conserved cysteine through the conserved F or W. Each record gives: D gene, clone size, J gene, V gene, CDR3 DNA, CDR3 protein. D genes are given only for firm matches. Size values are once, few and many counts, or a class for expanded clones, and some rows have none.

D gene: .
clone size: .
J gene: TRBJ2-7
V gene: TRBV28
CDR3 DNA: TGTGCCAGCAGTTCGGAGCCCCTCTCCTACGAGCAGTACTTC
CDR3 protein: CASSSEPLSYEQYF

D gene: .
clone size: once
J gene: TRBJ1-6
V gene: TRBV6-5
CDR3 DNA: TGTGCCAGCATACCCATTCCGGGGGGTTCACCCCTCCACTTT
CDR3 protein: CASIPIPGGSPLHF

D gene: TRBD2
clone size: .
J gene: TRBJ2-7
V gene: TRBV7-2
CDR3 DNA: TGTGCCAGCACCCTAGAGGTGGGAGCGGGAGGCTACGAGCAGTACTTC
CDR3 protein: CASTLEVGAGGYEQYF

D gene: TRBD2
clone size: .
J gene: TRBJ2-1
V gene: TRBV28
CDR3 DNA: TGTGCCAGCAGTTTAAATTGGCCTAGCGGGAGGAATGAGCAGTTCTTC
CDR3 protein: CASSLNWPSGRNEQFF

D gene: TRBD2
clone size: .
J gene: TRBJ2-4
V gene: TRBV25-1
CDR3 DNA: TGTGCCAGCAGCTACGGGACTACGGACATTCAGTACTTC
CDR3 protein: CASSYGTTDIQYF

D gene: TRBD1
clone size: .
J gene: TRBJ1-5
V gene: TRBV19
CDR3 DNA: TGTGCCAGTAGCCCAACAGGGGGCTGGGGTCAGCCCCAGCATTTT
CDR3 protein: CASSPTGGWGQPQHF

D gene: TRBD2
clone size: .
J gene: TRBJ2-1
V gene: TRBV7-9
CDR3 DNA: TGTGCCAGCAGCTTGATACTTAGCGGGAGAAATGAGCAGTTCTTC
CDR3 protein: CASSLILSGRNEQFF

D gene: .
clone size: .
J gene: TRBJ1-2
V gene: TRBV20-1
CDR3 DNA: TGCAGTGCTAGTAGGGAGGCGGAGCGACCTAACTATGGCTACACCTTC
CDR3 protein: CSASREAERPNYGYTF

D gene: TRBD1
clone size: .
J gene: TRBJ1-5
V gene: TRBV2
CDR3 DNA: TGTGCCAGCACCAACAGGGGTAGCAATCAGCCCCAGCATTTT
CDR3 protein: CASTNRGSNQPQHF

D gene: TRBD2
clone size: .
J gene: TRBJ2-1
V gene: TRBV11-3
CDR3 DNA: TGTGCCAGCAGCTCTGGCTTAACACGCGGGAGCCAAAAGCAGTTCTTC
CDR3 protein: CASSSGLTRGSQKQFF

D gene: TRBD1
clone size: .
J gene: TRBJ1-6
V gene: TRBV27
CDR3 DNA: TGTGCCAGCAGTTCGGACAGGGCTAATTCACCCCTCCACTTT
CDR3 protein: CASSSDRANSPLHF

D gene: TRBD2
clone size: .
J gene: TRBJ2-2
V gene: TRBV19
CDR3 DNA: TGTGCCAGTAGTATCTTGGGACTAGCGGGAGGGCCGAACACCGGGGAGCTGTTTTTT
CDR3 protein: CASSILGLAGGPNTGELFF

D gene: TRBD1
clone size: once
J gene: TRBJ2-1
V gene: TRBV6-5
CDR3 DNA: TGTGCCAGCAGCGCTAGACAGGGCCCCTACAATGAGCAGTTCTTC
CDR3 protein: CASSARQGPYNEQFF

D gene: TRBD2
clone size: .
J gene: TRBJ2-1
V gene: TRBV11-2
CDR3 DNA: TGTGCCAGCAGCTTAGATGATCTAGGACTAGCGGGAGCAGAAGGGGTTGAGCAGTTCTTC
CDR3 protein: CASSLDDLGLAGAEGVEQFF

D gene: TRBD2
clone size: .
J gene: TRBJ2-2
V gene: TRBV5-6
CDR3 DNA: TGTGCCAGCAGACTAGCGGGTTCCGGGGAGCTGTTTTTT
CDR3 protein: CASRLAGSGELFF

D gene: .
clone size: few
J gene: TRBJ2-2
V gene: TRBV9
CDR3 DNA: TGTGCCAGCAGCGCCTGGGACACCACGAACACCGGGGAGCTGTTTTTT
CDR3 protein: CASSAWDTTNTGELFF

D gene: .
clone size: few
J gene: TRBJ1-6
V gene: TRBV5-8
CDR3 DNA: TGTGCCAGCGGCGGACAGCATAATTCACCCCTCCACTTT
CDR3 protein: CASGGQHNSPLHF

D gene: .
clone size: .
J gene: TRBJ1-4
V gene: TRBV7-9
CDR3 DNA: TGTGCCAGCAGCTTCGAGGGATTGTCTGAAAAACTGTTTTTT
CDR3 protein: CASSFEGLSEKLFF

D gene: .
clone size: .
J gene: TRBJ2-1
V gene: TRBV5-1
CDR3 DNA: TGCGCCAGCAGCAAGACAGGCAACTCCTACAATGAGCAGTTCTTC
CDR3 protein: CASSKTGNSYNEQFF

D gene: TRBD2
clone size: .
J gene: TRBJ2-1
V gene: TRBV2
CDR3 DNA: TGTGCCAGCAGTGAGTCGATCGGACTAGTCTACAATGAGCAGTTCTTC
CDR3 protein: CASSESIGLVYNEQFF

D gene: .
clone size: .
J gene: TRBJ2-1
V gene: TRBV11-1
CDR3 DNA: TGTGCCAGCAGTCATCCCCAGGAGGGCGTCATCAATGAGCAGTTCTTC
CDR3 protein: CASSHPQEGVINEQFF

D gene: .
clone size: .
J gene: TRBJ2-1
V gene: TRBV30
CDR3 DNA: TGTGCCTGGGCCCCCGGGCAGGGGAATATCGATGAGCAGTTCTTC
CDR3 protein: CAWAPGQGNIDEQFF

D gene: TRBD2
clone size: .
J gene: TRBJ2-2
V gene: TRBV6-1
CDR3 DNA: TGTGCCAGCAGTGAATACGGGAGGCCCCCCGGGGAGCTGTTTTTT
CDR3 protein: CASSEYGRPPGELFF

D gene: TRBD1
clone size: .
J gene: TRBJ1-2
V gene: TRBV7-9
CDR3 DNA: TGTGCCAGCAGCGCCGGGACAGGGGGCTATGGCTACACCTTC
CDR3 protein: CASSAGTGGYGYTF

D gene: TRBD1
clone size: once
J gene: TRBJ1-2
V gene: TRBV12-3/TRBV12-4
CDR3 DNA: TGTGCCAGCACCTACGACAGGGCTGGCTACACCTTC
CDR3 protein: CASTYDRAGYTF

D gene: .
clone size: .
J gene: TRBJ2-2
V gene: TRBV9
CDR3 DNA: TGTGCCAGCAGCGTCGACAACAGGGTCTCGGGGGAGCTGTTTTTT
CDR3 protein: CASSVDNRVSGELFF

D gene: .
clone size: .
J gene: TRBJ2-1
V gene: TRBV7-7
CDR3 DNA: TGTGCCAGCAGTTCAAGCGGCTGGAGGGAGCAGTTCTTC
CDR3 protein: CASSSSGWREQFF

D gene: TRBD1
clone size: .
J gene: TRBJ2-2
V gene: TRBV19
CDR3 DNA: TGTGCCAGTAATACAGGGGACACCGGGGAGCTGTTTTTT
CDR3 protein: CASNTGDTGELFF

D gene: .
clone size: .
J gene: TRBJ2-3
V gene: TRBV5-4
CDR3 DNA: TGTGCCAGCAGCCGGACTTCCACAGATACGCAGTATTTT
CDR3 protein: CASSRTSTDTQYF

D gene: .
clone size: .
J gene: TRBJ2-7
V gene: TRBV6-5
CDR3 DNA: TGTGCCAGCGCACGGGGACTCTACGAGCAGTACTTC
CDR3 protein: CASARGLYEQYF

D gene: .
clone size: .
J gene: TRBJ2-7
V gene: TRBV4-2
CDR3 DNA: TGTGCCAGCAGCCAAGATCTGCTGGGGCCCACCTACGAGCAGTACTTC
CDR3 protein: CASSQDLLGPTYEQYF

D gene: .
clone size: .
J gene: TRBJ2-7
V gene: TRBV24-1
CDR3 DNA: TGTGCCACCAGTGATCCCCGAGATAGAACCTACGAGCAGTACTTC
CDR3 protein: CATSDPRDRTYEQYF

D gene: .
clone size: .
J gene: TRBJ2-1
V gene: TRBV5-1
CDR3 DNA: TGCGCCAGCAGCACCTCCGGGACTTCCTACAATGAGCAGTTCTTC
CDR3 protein: CASSTSGTSYNEQFF

D gene: TRBD2
clone size: .
J gene: TRBJ2-7
V gene: TRBV18
CDR3 DNA: TGTGCCAGCTCTCCGCAACCACTAGCGAGGTACGAGCAGTACTTC
CDR3 protein: CASSPQPLARYEQYF

D gene: .
clone size: few
J gene: TRBJ1-1
V gene: TRBV19
CDR3 DNA: TGTGCCAGTTGCCTGGAGGGGAACACTGAAGCTTTCTTT
CDR3 protein: CASCLEGNTEAFF

D gene: TRBD1
clone size: .
J gene: TRBJ2-6
V gene: TRBV6-4
CDR3 DNA: TGTGCCAGCAGTCTCTCCCCCGGGACAGACTCTGGGGCCAACGTCCTGACTTTC
CDR3 protein: CASSLSPGTDSGANVLTF

D gene: .
clone size: once
J gene: TRBJ2-1
V gene: TRBV12-5
CDR3 DNA: TGTGCTAGTGGAGGGGCCTTCTCCTACAATGAGCAGTTCTTC
CDR3 protein: CASGGAFSYNEQFF